In its sample, the clone carrying this TCR beta chain was seen a few times. This entry is derived from a study of cytomegalovirus exposure and HLA in healthy donors. Germline V gene data show CDR1 as SGHRS and CDR2 as YFSETQ. With 4 bases clipped from V and 4 bases from J, the junction kept 6 bases outside the gene matches. CDR3 length: 14 amino acids. It was with 60 Vbeta and 13 Jbeta primers that the PCR ran. Assay used: immunoSEQ multiplex PCR; TCRdb lists only in-frame clones, some missing. This table holds around 150,000 clones, approximately 83% found once. Material for sequencing was PBMCs. The chain recombines TRBV5-1 with TRBJ1-1; 8 nucleotides line up with TRBD1. This TCR derives from a man younger than 35 in good health and CMV-seropositive. The DNA for the CDR3 is TGCGCCAGCAGCATGACAGGGGCGGGCACTGAAGCTTTCTTT. Its translation: CASSMTGAGTEAFF.